Listed below are T cell receptor beta chains from one sample, sequenced in a study of human T cells and chemical hapten exposure. TCRdb itself ran the RACE reads through MiXCR, one entry per CDR3 protein. The sample lists 40,000 or so distinct CDR3 sequences; about 9.6% were seen once. The sample here was whole blood, taken in connection with sensitization to the hapten diphenylcyclopropenone (DPC). These receptors originate from a woman younger than 45 with alopecia areata. Some clones in this sample may be carry-over from other donors' samples. Both conserved end residues are part of each CDR3. D genes are given only for firm matches. Clone size is not always given. Where it is, it says once, few, many or a class for expanded clones.

v_call: TRBV7-3; d_call: TRBD2; j_call: TRBJ2-5; clone_size: .; cdr3_nt: TGTGCCAGCAGCGCGGGGGTCCAAGAGACCCAGTACTTC; cdr3_aa: CASSAGVQETQYF
v_call: TRBV30; d_call: TRBD1; j_call: TRBJ1-4; clone_size: .; cdr3_nt: TGTGCCTGGAGTGTAACCGGGACAGATAATGAAAAACTGTTTTTT; cdr3_aa: CAWSVTGTDNEKLFF
v_call: TRBV7-2; d_call: TRBD1; j_call: TRBJ2-7; clone_size: many; cdr3_nt: TGTGCCAGCAGCTTACCGCCCCCGGGACAGGGCGGTTACGAGCAGTACTTC; cdr3_aa: CASSLPPPGQGGYEQYF
v_call: TRBV6-1; d_call: .; j_call: TRBJ2-3; clone_size: many; cdr3_nt: TGTGCCAGCAGTACACGACAGTCTAGCACAGATACGCAGTATTTT; cdr3_aa: CASSTRQSSTDTQYF
v_call: TRBV29-1; d_call: TRBD1; j_call: TRBJ1-1; clone_size: .; cdr3_nt: TGCAGCTTCAGGACAGGTCTGACTGAAGCTTTCTTT; cdr3_aa: CSFRTGLTEAFF
v_call: TRBV4-3; d_call: .; j_call: TRBJ2-7; clone_size: few; cdr3_nt: TGCGCCAGCAGCCAGTTCGTGGGGAACTCCTACGAGCAGTACTTC; cdr3_aa: CASSQFVGNSYEQYF
v_call: TRBV5-4; d_call: .; j_call: TRBJ1-6; clone_size: once; cdr3_nt: TGTGCCAGCAGCTTGAGCAGGATCAATTCACCCCTCCACTTT; cdr3_aa: CASSLSRINSPLHF
v_call: TRBV7-9; d_call: .; j_call: TRBJ1-1; clone_size: many; cdr3_nt: TGTGCCAGCAGCCCCGGTAGGATTAACACTGAAGCTTTCTTT; cdr3_aa: CASSPGRINTEAFF
v_call: TRBV14; d_call: TRBD1; j_call: TRBJ1-2; clone_size: few; cdr3_nt: TGTGCCAGCAGGAAAATGGGACAGGAAATGAGAGGCTACACCTTC; cdr3_aa: CASRKMGQEMRGYTF
v_call: TRBV20-1; d_call: TRBD2; j_call: TRBJ2-5; clone_size: .; cdr3_nt: TGCAGTGCTAGAGATCGGGTAGCGGGGGGCGCATCGGAGACCCAGTACTTC; cdr3_aa: CSARDRVAGGASETQYF
v_call: TRBV7-6; d_call: TRBD2; j_call: TRBJ2-7; clone_size: .; cdr3_nt: TGTGCCAGCAGCTTGACTAGCGGGGGGCCCCACGAGCAGTACTTC; cdr3_aa: CASSLTSGGPHEQYF
v_call: TRBV19; d_call: TRBD1; j_call: TRBJ2-7; clone_size: .; cdr3_nt: TGTGCCAGTAGAAAAACCGGGACAGATATGTCCCACGAGCAGTACTTC; cdr3_aa: CASRKTGTDMSHEQYF
v_call: TRBV28; d_call: .; j_call: TRBJ2-6; clone_size: few; cdr3_nt: TGTGCCACCAAGTTGGGGGGCCAGCTGGTCGGGGCCAACGTCCTGACTTTC; cdr3_aa: CATKLGGQLVGANVLTF
v_call: TRBV7-9; d_call: .; j_call: TRBJ1-5; clone_size: .; cdr3_nt: TGTGCCAGCAGCTCCGGAGGGGATCAGCCCCAGCATTTT; cdr3_aa: CASSSGGDQPQHF
v_call: TRBV7-3; d_call: TRBD1; j_call: TRBJ1-1; clone_size: once; cdr3_nt: TGTGCCAGCAGCTCCCGGGGGCCCCCAGGGGGGAACACTGAAGCTTTCTTT; cdr3_aa: CASSSRGPPGGNTEAFF
v_call: TRBV28; d_call: .; j_call: TRBJ1-3; clone_size: .; cdr3_nt: TGTGCCAGCAGTCCTCCTGGGGGCACCATATATTTT; cdr3_aa: CASSPPGGTIYF
v_call: TRBV7-9; d_call: TRBD1; j_call: TRBJ1-5; clone_size: .; cdr3_nt: TGTGCCAGCAGCTTGACAGGGGGGGACAATCAGCCCCAGCATTTT; cdr3_aa: CASSLTGGDNQPQHF
v_call: TRBV20-1; d_call: TRBD2; j_call: TRBJ2-3; clone_size: few; cdr3_nt: TGCAGTCCAAAATGGACTAGCGGGAGTCAAAGGGCAGATACGCAGTATTTT; cdr3_aa: CSPKWTSGSQRADTQYF
v_call: TRBV7-2; d_call: .; j_call: TRBJ1-3; clone_size: once; cdr3_nt: TGTGTCAGCAGCCCCGGTCCCTCTGGAAACACCATATATTTT; cdr3_aa: CVSSPGPSGNTIYF
v_call: TRBV5-6; d_call: .; j_call: TRBJ1-6; clone_size: many; cdr3_nt: TGTGCCAGCAGTTTGGTCGACTCGGATAATTCACCCCTCCACTTT; cdr3_aa: CASSLVDSDNSPLHF
v_call: TRBV19; d_call: .; j_call: TRBJ2-5; clone_size: many; cdr3_nt: TGTGCCAGCCGACCTTCTGGGGGCCAAGAGACCCAGTACTTC; cdr3_aa: CASRPSGGQETQYF
v_call: TRBV4-3; d_call: .; j_call: TRBJ1-6; clone_size: few; cdr3_nt: TGCGCCAGCAGCCAATCCGGCCCTTTTGGTATTTATTCACCCCTCCACTTT; cdr3_aa: CASSQSGPFGIYSPLHF
v_call: TRBV13; d_call: .; j_call: TRBJ2-7; clone_size: few; cdr3_nt: TGTGCCAGCAGCTTATTACCCCGACCGGGCAGGCCCTACGAGCAGTACTTC; cdr3_aa: CASSLLPRPGRPYEQYF
v_call: TRBV7-9; d_call: .; j_call: TRBJ2-1; clone_size: .; cdr3_nt: TGTGCCAGCAGCCCCCAGGGTGTTTCGGGCAATGAGCAGTTCTTC; cdr3_aa: CASSPQGVSGNEQFF
v_call: TRBV7-9; d_call: TRBD1; j_call: TRBJ1-2; clone_size: many; cdr3_nt: TGTGCCAGCAGCTTTAGCCCTGACAGGGCTGATGACTATGGCTACACCTTC; cdr3_aa: CASSFSPDRADDYGYTF
v_call: TRBV20-1; d_call: TRBD1; j_call: TRBJ2-1; clone_size: few; cdr3_nt: TGCAGTGCTAGAGTGGGACAGGATCCCTACAATGAGCAGTTCTTC; cdr3_aa: CSARVGQDPYNEQFF
v_call: TRBV11-1; d_call: TRBD1; j_call: TRBJ2-7; clone_size: .; cdr3_nt: TGTGCCAGCAGCTCCGGGACAGAGGCCGAGCAGTACTTC; cdr3_aa: CASSSGTEAEQYF
v_call: TRBV6-1; d_call: TRBD1; j_call: TRBJ1-2; clone_size: .; cdr3_nt: TGTGCCAGCAGTGAAGATACTTTCGGGACAGGGGTCGGCTACACCTTC; cdr3_aa: CASSEDTFGTGVGYTF
v_call: TRBV6-2/TRBV6-3; d_call: .; j_call: TRBJ1-5; clone_size: many; cdr3_nt: TGTGCCAGCAGCGTGGGGGGTAGCAATCAGCCCCAGCATTTT; cdr3_aa: CASSVGGSNQPQHF
v_call: TRBV28; d_call: .; j_call: TRBJ2-3; clone_size: .; cdr3_nt: TGTGCCAGCTTGACGGGGTCTAGCACAGATACGCAGTATTTT; cdr3_aa: CASLTGSSTDTQYF
v_call: TRBV10-3; d_call: TRBD2; j_call: TRBJ2-1; clone_size: many; cdr3_nt: TGTGCCATCAGTGAGTCTCTCGGGGGAGCGGGGGACTACAATGAGCAGTTCTTC; cdr3_aa: CAISESLGGAGDYNEQFF
v_call: TRBV6-2/TRBV6-3; d_call: TRBD1; j_call: TRBJ1-5; clone_size: .; cdr3_nt: TGTGCCAGCAGTCTCGGGTGGACAGGCTATCAGCCCCAGCATTTT; cdr3_aa: CASSLGWTGYQPQHF
v_call: TRBV6-5; d_call: TRBD1; j_call: TRBJ2-3; clone_size: few; cdr3_nt: TGTGCCAGCAGCCGGGACAGGAACACAGATACGCAGTATTTT; cdr3_aa: CASSRDRNTDTQYF
v_call: TRBV2; d_call: .; j_call: TRBJ2-2; clone_size: few; cdr3_nt: TGTGCCAGCAATCGGGAGTCGAACACCGGGGAGCTGTTTTTT; cdr3_aa: CASNRESNTGELFF
v_call: TRBV19; d_call: .; j_call: TRBJ2-2; clone_size: many; cdr3_nt: TGTGCCAGTAGACTCGCCAACTCGAACACCGGGGAGCTGTTTTTT; cdr3_aa: CASRLANSNTGELFF
v_call: TRBV15; d_call: .; j_call: TRBJ1-5; clone_size: few; cdr3_nt: TGTGCCACCAGCTCGCGCCCAAATAGCAATCAGCCCCAGCATTTT; cdr3_aa: CATSSRPNSNQPQHF
v_call: TRBV6-1; d_call: .; j_call: TRBJ1-2; clone_size: many; cdr3_nt: TGTGCCAGCAGCCTGGACAGCCGTGTGAAAGGCTACACCTTC; cdr3_aa: CASSLDSRVKGYTF
v_call: TRBV7-2; d_call: .; j_call: TRBJ2-7; clone_size: few; cdr3_nt: TGTGCCAGCAGCTTAGGAGATGGCGAGCAGTACTTC; cdr3_aa: CASSLGDGEQYF
v_call: TRBV15; d_call: .; j_call: TRBJ1-1; clone_size: once; cdr3_nt: TGTGCCACCAGCAGAAGAGCCGGGGTCACTGAAGCTTTCTTT; cdr3_aa: CATSRRAGVTEAFF
v_call: TRBV4-2; d_call: .; j_call: TRBJ2-2; clone_size: .; cdr3_nt: TGTGCCAGCGGGATCACAGGGCTTAACACCGGGGAGCTGTTTTTT; cdr3_aa: CASGITGLNTGELFF
v_call: TRBV5-4; d_call: TRBD2; j_call: TRBJ2-7; clone_size: few; cdr3_nt: TGTGCCAGCAGCCCGGGACTAGCGGGGACGTACGAGCAGTACTTC; cdr3_aa: CASSPGLAGTYEQYF
v_call: TRBV19; d_call: .; j_call: TRBJ2-1; clone_size: many; cdr3_nt: TGTGCCAGTAGTATGTATCGCGGTAGCTCCTACAATGAGCAGTTCTTC; cdr3_aa: CASSMYRGSSYNEQFF
v_call: TRBV7-2; d_call: .; j_call: TRBJ1-5; clone_size: few; cdr3_nt: TGTGCCAGCAGCTCCGGGACACTAACGATGCAGCCCCAGCATTTT; cdr3_aa: CASSSGTLTMQPQHF
v_call: TRBV5-5; d_call: TRBD1; j_call: TRBJ2-1; clone_size: .; cdr3_nt: TGTGCCAGCAGCGCAATCTCTTGGGGAGAACGAAGACAGGGGACCTTCTCCTACAATGAGCAGTTCTTC; cdr3_aa: CASSAISWGERRQGTFSYNEQFF
v_call: TRBV30; d_call: TRBD1; j_call: TRBJ1-2; clone_size: few; cdr3_nt: TGTGCCTGGAGGGGGGACAGGGAGTATGGCTACACCTTC; cdr3_aa: CAWRGDREYGYTF